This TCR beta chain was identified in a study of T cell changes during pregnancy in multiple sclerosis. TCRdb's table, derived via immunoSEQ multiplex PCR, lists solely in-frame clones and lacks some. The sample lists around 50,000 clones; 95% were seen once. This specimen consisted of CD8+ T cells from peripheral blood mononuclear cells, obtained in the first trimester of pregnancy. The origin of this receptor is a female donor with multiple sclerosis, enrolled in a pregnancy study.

The CDR3 sequence: CASQGVRTQGAFF. CDR3 DNA sequence: TGCGCCAGCCAAGGTGTCCGCACGCAGGGAGCTTTCTTT. This chain connects TRBV5-1 to TRBJ1-1, with TRBD1 as a possible D gene (5 bases). V was shortened by 7 bases and J by 10 bases, with 20 bases between the two germline ends. Germline loops: CDR1 SGHRS, CDR2 YFSETQ. This CDR3 has 13 residues.